Listed here is a single T cell receptor beta chain. As yet, its antigen is unknown. These data are taken from a study of cytomegalovirus exposure and HLA in healthy donors. Whole-study findings and limits: Immune exposure information comprised only CMV serostatus. It emerged from a later analysis that several of the most significant clusters appeared to be linked to common viral pathogens. In an earlier analysis, most TCR beta V segments were productive about 90% or about 30% of the time.

Researchers ran the PCR with 60 Vbeta and 13 Jbeta primers. Sequenced by immunoSEQ multiplex PCR; TCRdb stores in-frame clones only, minus some. The data show 100,000 to 150,000 clones, approximately 87% seen once. The CDR3 is made up of 11 amino acids. Trimming removed 7 bases from V and 6 bases from J, with 9 bases in between. Germline assignment: CDR1 SQVTM and CDR2 ANQGSEA. What was sequenced was PBMCs. The chain employs TRBV29-1 and TRBJ2-2, with TRBD1 as a possible D gene (5 bases). The receptor was isolated from a man aged 35-49 years in good health and CMV-seronegative. The CDR3 nucleotides are TGCAGCGGACAGCTCTCCGGGGAGCTGTTTTTT. Its protein product is CSGQLSGELFF.